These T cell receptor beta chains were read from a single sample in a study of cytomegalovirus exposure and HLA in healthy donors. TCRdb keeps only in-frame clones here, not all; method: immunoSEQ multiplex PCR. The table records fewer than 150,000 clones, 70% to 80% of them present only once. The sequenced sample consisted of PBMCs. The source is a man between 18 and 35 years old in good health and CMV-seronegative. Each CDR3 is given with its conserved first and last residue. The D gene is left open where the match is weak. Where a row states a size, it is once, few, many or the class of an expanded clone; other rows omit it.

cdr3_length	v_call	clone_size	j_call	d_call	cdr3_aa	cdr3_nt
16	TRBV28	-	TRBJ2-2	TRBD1	CASSTTGGKNTGELFF	TGTGCCAGCAGCACAACAGGGGGAAAGAACACCGGGGAGCTGTTTTTT
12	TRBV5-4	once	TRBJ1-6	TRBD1	CASSWDRGIFHF	TGTGCCAGCAGCTGGGACAGGGGGATCTTCCACTTT
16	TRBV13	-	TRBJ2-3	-	CASSPWGEYSTDTQYF	TGTGCCAGCAGCCCATGGGGGGAGTATAGCACAGATACGCAGTATTTT
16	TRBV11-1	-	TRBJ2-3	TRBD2	CASSFRVSGSGDTQYF	TGTGCCAGCAGCTTCAGGGTTAGCGGGAGCGGAGATACGCAGTATTTT
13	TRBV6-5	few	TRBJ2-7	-	CASSSSLTYEQYF	TGTGCCAGCAGTTCAAGCCTTACCTACGAGCAGTACTTC
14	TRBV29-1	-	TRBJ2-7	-	CSVELNSPRYEQYF	TGCAGCGTTGAATTGAACAGCCCCCGCTACGAGCAGTACTTC
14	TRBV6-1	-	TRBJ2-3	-	CASQGGVGTDTQYF	TGTGCCAGTCAAGGGGGAGTCGGGACAGATACGCAGTATTTT
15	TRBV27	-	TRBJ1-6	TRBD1	CASAPGTAYNSPLHF	TGTGCCAGCGCCCCCGGGACAGCCTATAATTCACCCCTCCACTTT
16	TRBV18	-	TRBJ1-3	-	CASSPPDRSSGNTIYF	TGTGCCAGCTCACCACCTGACAGGAGCTCTGGAAACACCATATATTTT
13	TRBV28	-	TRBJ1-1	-	CASSSTGNTEAFF	TGTGCCAGCAGTTCGACAGGGAACACTGAAGCTTTCTTT
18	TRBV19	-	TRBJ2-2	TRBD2	CASRKTGTSGSRVGELFF	TGTGCCAGTAGGAAAACCGGGACTAGCGGGAGTAGGGTCGGGGAGCTGTTTTTT
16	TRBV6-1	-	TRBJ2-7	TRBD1	CASSAGLDRVLYEQYF	TGTGCCAGCAGTGCGGGCTTAGACAGGGTCCTGTACGAGCAGTACTTC
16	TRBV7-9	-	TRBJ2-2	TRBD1	CASSLRTGGTAGELFF	TGTGCCAGCAGCTTGAGGACAGGGGGCACGGCCGGGGAGCTGTTTTTT
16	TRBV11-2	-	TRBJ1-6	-	CASSLVGQNYNSPLHF	TGTGCCAGCAGCTTAGTCGGACAGAACTATAATTCACCCCTCCACTTT
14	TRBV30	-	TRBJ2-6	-	CAHTGISGANVLTF	TGTGCCCATACAGGGATAAGTGGGGCCAACGTCCTGACTTTC
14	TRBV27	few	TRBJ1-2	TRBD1	CASSPGGQSYGYTF	TGTGCCAGCAGTCCCGGGGGACAGAGCTATGGCTACACCTTC
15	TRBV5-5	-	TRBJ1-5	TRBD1	CASRPGTGGSQPQHF	TGTGCCAGCAGACCCGGGACAGGGGGCAGTCAGCCCCAGCATTTT
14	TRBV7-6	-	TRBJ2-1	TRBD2	CASGAGAVYNEQFF	TGTGCCAGTGGGGCGGGAGCTGTTTACAATGAGCAGTTCTTC
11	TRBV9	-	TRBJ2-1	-	CASSLYGEQFF	TGTGCCAGCAGCCTATACGGTGAGCAGTTCTTC
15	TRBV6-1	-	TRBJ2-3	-	CASSEPGKGTDTQYF	TGTGCCAGCAGTGAACCGGGGAAGGGCACAGATACGCAGTATTTT
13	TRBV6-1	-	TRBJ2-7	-	CASTRGLRDEQYF	TGTGCCAGCACCCGGGGGTTGCGGGACGAGCAGTACTTC
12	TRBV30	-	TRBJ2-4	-	CAWSVQTNIQYF	TGTGCCTGGAGTGTACAGACAAACATTCAGTACTTC
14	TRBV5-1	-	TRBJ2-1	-	CASSLALGVNEQFF	TGCGCCAGCAGCTTGGCCTTAGGGGTCAATGAGCAGTTCTTC
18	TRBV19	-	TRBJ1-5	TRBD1	CASTPGQGGLYSNQPQHF	TGTGCCAGTACCCCCGGACAGGGAGGGCTTTATAGCAATCAGCCCCAGCATTTT
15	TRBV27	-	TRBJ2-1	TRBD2	CATNTRLAGDNEQFF	TGTGCCACCAATACCCGCCTAGCGGGAGACAATGAGCAGTTCTTC
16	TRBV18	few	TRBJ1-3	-	CASSPLQGARGNTIYF	TGTGCCAGCTCACCACTACAGGGAGCCCGTGGAAACACCATATATTTT
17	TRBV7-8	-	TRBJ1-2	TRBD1	CASSSGQGTQGNYGYTF	TGTGCCAGCAGCTCTGGACAGGGGACCCAGGGGAACTATGGCTACACCTTC
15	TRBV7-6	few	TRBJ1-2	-	CASSLQGGGPYGYTF	TGTGCCAGCAGCTTACAGGGTGGGGGCCCTTATGGCTACACCTTC
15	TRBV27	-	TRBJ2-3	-	CASSFGTRSTDTQYF	TGTGCCAGCAGTTTCGGGACAAGAAGCACAGATACGCAGTATTTT
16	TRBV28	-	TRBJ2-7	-	CASSPLGGHLTYEQYF	TGTGCCAGCAGTCCCCTTGGGGGACACCTGACCTACGAGCAGTACTTC
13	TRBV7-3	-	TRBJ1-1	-	CASSWQQYTEAFF	TGTGCCAGCAGCTGGCAACAGTACACTGAAGCTTTCTTT
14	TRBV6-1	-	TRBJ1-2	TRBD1	CASSEGDRVYGYTF	TGTGCCAGCAGTGAAGGGGACAGGGTATACGGCTACACCTTC
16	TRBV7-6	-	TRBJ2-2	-	CASSYSQGLFSGELFF	TGTGCCAGCAGCTATTCCCAGGGTTTATTTTCCGGGGAGCTGTTTTTT
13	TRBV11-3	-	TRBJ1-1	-	CASSLGQNTEAFF	TGTGCCAGCAGCTTAGGACAAAACACTGAAGCTTTCTTT
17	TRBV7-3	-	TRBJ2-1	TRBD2	CASSPPEGLAGVNEQFF	TGTGCCAGCAGCCCCCCAGAGGGACTAGCGGGGGTAAATGAGCAGTTCTTC
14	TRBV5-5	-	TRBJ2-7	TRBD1	CASSAGTGSHEQYF	TGTGCCAGCAGCGCCGGGACAGGGTCCCACGAGCAGTACTTC
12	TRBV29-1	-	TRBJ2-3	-	CSEWELTDTQYF	TGCAGCGAATGGGAGCTCACAGATACGCAGTATTTT
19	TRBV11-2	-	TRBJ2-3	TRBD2	CASSLVPGTSGGSTDTQYF	TGTGCCAGCAGCTTAGTCCCCGGGACTAGCGGGGGTAGCACAGATACGCAGTATTTT
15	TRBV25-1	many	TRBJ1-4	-	CASSPLGQGGEKLFF	TGTGCCAGCAGTCCCCTCGGGCAGGGCGGTGAAAAACTGTTTTTT
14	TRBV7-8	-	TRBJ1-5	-	CASSSVVANQPQHF	TGTGCCAGCAGCTCCGTTGTAGCGAATCAGCCCCAGCATTTT
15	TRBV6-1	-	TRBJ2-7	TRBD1	CASSVRDRIPYEQYF	TGTGCCAGCAGTGTCAGGGACAGGATACCCTACGAGCAGTACTTC
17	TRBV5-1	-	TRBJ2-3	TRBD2	CASSLAKRGGNTDTQYF	TGCGCCAGCAGCTTGGCCAAGCGGGGGGGAAACACAGATACGCAGTATTTT
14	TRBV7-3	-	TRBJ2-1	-	CASSLTGLALEQFF	TGTGCCAGCAGCTTAACGGGACTCGCACTAGAGCAGTTCTTC
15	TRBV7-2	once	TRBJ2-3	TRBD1	CASSRGQASFDTQYF	TGTGCCAGCAGCCGAGGACAGGCCTCGTTCGATACGCAGTATTTT
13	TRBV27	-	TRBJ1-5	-	CASSLGASQPQHF	TGTGCCAGCAGTTTAGGGGCTTCTCAGCCCCAGCATTTT
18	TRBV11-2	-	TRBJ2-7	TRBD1	CASSLSAATGYESYEQYF	TGTGCCAGCAGCTTAAGTGCTGCGACAGGGTATGAGTCCTACGAGCAGTACTTC
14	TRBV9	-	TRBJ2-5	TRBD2	CASSAGTSKETQYF	TGTGCCAGCAGCGCGGGGACTAGCAAAGAGACCCAGTACTTC
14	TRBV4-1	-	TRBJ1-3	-	CASSQDPSGVTIYF	TGCGCCAGCAGCCAAGACCCTTCTGGAGTGACCATATATTTT
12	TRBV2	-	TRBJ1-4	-	CASTGADEKLFF	TGTGCCAGCACCGGAGCGGATGAAAAACTGTTTTTT
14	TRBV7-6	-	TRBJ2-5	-	CASSLEFGGMEQYF	TGTGCCAGCAGCTTAGAGTTTGGCGGTATGGAGCAGTACTTC
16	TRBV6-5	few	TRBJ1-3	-	CASSYTGADSGNTIYF	TGTGCCAGCAGTTACACTGGGGCAGACTCTGGAAACACCATATATTTT
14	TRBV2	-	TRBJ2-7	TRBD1	CASSYRGLSYEQYF	TGTGCCAGCAGTTACAGGGGGCTTAGCTACGAGCAGTACTTC
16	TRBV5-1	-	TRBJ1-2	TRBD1	CASSLTGGTWSYGYTF	TGCGCCAGCAGCTTGACAGGGGGCACGTGGAGCTATGGCTACACCTTC
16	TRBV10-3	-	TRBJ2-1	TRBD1	CAISHPGTGRSNEQFF	TGTGCCATCAGCCACCCCGGGACAGGGCGTAGCAATGAGCAGTTCTTC
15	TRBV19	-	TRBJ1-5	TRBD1	CASKKTGGHNQPQHF	TGTGCCAGTAAGAAGACAGGGGGTCACAATCAGCCCCAGCATTTT